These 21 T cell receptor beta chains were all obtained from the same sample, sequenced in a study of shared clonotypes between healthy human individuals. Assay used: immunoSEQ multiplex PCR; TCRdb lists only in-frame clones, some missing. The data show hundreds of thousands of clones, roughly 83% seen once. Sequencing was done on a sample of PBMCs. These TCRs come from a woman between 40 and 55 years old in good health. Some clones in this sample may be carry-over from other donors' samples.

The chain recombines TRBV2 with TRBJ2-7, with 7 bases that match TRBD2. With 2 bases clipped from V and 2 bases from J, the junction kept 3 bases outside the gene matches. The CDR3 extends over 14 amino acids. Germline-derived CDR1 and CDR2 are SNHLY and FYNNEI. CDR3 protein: CASSESAGAYEQYF. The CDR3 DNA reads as TGTGCCAGCAGTGAATCTGCGGGGGCCTACGAGCAGTACTTC.

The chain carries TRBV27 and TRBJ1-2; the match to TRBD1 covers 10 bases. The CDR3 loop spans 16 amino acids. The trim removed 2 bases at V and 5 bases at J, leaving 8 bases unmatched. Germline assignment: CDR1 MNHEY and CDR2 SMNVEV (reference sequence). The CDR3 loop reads CASSLTGRQGAYGYTF. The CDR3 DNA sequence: TGTGCCAGCAGTTTAACCGGGCGACAGGGGGCGTATGGCTACACCTTC.

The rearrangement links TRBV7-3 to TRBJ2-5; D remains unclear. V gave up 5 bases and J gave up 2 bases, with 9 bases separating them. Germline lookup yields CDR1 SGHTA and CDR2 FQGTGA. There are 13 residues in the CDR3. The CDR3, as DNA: TGTGCCAGCAGCAGGAGTACACAAGAGACCCAGTACTTC. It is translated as CASSRSTQETQYF.

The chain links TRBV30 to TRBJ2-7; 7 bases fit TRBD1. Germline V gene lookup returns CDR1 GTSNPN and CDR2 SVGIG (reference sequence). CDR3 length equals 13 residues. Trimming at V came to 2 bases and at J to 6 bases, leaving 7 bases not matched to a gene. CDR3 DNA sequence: TGTGCCTGGAGTATCACAGGGGCCGGCGAGCAGTACTTC. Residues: CAWSITGAGEQYF.

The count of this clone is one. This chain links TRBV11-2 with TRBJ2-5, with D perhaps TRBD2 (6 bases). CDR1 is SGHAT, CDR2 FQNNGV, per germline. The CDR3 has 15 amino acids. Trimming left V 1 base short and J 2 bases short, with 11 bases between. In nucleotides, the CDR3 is TGTGCCAGCAGCTTAGGGTTAGCGGCTCAAGAGACCCAGTACTTC. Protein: CASSLGLAAQETQYF. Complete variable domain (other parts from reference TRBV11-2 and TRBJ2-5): EAGVAQSPRYKIIEKRQSVAFWCNPISGHATLYWYQQILGQGPKLLIQFQNNGVVDDSQLPKDRFSAERLKGVDSTLKIQPAKLEDSAVYLCASSLGLAAQETQYFGPGTRLLVL.

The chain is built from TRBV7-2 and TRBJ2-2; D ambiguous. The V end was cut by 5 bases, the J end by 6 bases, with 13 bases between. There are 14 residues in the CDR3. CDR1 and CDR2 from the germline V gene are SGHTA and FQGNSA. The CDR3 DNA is TGTGCCAGCAGCCCTCAGAGTGGCGCCGGGGAGCTGTTTTTT. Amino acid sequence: CASSPQSGAGELFF.

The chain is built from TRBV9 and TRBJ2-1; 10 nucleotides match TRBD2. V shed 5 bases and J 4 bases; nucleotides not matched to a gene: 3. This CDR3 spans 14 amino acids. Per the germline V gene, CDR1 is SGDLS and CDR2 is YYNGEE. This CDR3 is CASRPGLAYNEQFF. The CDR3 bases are TGTGCCAGCAGACCGGGACTAGCGTACAATGAGCAGTTCTTC.

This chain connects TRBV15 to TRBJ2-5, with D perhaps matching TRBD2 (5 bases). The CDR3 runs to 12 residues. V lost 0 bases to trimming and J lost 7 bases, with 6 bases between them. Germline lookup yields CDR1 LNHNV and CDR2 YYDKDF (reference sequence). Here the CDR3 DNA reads TGTGCCACCAGCAGAGAGGGAGCGACCCAGTACTTC. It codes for CATSREGATQYF.

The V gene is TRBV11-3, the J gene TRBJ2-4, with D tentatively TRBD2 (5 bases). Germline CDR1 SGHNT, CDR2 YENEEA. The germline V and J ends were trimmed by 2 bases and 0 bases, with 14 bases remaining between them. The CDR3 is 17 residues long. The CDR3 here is CASSLTPSRLAKNIQYF. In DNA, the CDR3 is TGTGCCAGCAGCTTAACCCCTAGCCGGCTAGCCAAAAACATTCAGTACTTC.

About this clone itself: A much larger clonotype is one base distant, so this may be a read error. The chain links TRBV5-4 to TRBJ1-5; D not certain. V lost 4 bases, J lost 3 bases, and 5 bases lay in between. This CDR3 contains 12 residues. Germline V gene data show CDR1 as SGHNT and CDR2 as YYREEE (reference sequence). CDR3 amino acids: CASSQDNQPQHF. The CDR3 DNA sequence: TGTGCCAGCAGCCAGGACAATCAGCCCCAGCATTTT.

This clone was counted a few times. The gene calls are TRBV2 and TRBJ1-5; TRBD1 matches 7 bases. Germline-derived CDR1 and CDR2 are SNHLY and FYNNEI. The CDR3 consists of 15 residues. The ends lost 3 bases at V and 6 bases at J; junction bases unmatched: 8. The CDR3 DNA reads TGTGCCAGCAGTGACCAGGCAGGGGGACTTCAGCCCCAGCATTTT. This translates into CASSDQAGGLQPQHF.

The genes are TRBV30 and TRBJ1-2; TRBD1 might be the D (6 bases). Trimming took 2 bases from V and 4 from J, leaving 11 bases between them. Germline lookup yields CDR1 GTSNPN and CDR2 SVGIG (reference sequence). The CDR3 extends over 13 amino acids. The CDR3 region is CAWSIRGTYGYTF. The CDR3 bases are TGTGCCTGGAGTATCAGGGGCACCTATGGCTACACCTTC. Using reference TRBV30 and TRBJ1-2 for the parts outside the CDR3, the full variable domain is SQTIHQWPATLVQPVGSPLSLECTVEGTSNPNLYWYRQAAGRGLQLLFYSVGIGQISSEVPQNLSASRPQDRQFILSSKKLLLSDSGFYLCAWSIRGTYGYTFGSGTRLTVV.

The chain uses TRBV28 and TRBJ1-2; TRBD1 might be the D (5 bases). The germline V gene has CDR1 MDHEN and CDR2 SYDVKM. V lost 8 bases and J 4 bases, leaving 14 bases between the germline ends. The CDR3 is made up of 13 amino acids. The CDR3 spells CASGGQYPYGYTF. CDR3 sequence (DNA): TGTGCCAGCGGGGGTCAGTATCCCTATGGCTACACCTTC.

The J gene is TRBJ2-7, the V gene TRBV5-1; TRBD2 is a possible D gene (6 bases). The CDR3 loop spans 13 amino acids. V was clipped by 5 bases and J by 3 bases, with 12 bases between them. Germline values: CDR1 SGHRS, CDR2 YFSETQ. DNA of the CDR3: TGCGCCAGCAGTTTGCGCGGGGACTACGAGCAGTACTTC. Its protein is CASSLRGDYEQYF. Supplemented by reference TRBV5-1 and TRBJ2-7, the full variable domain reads KAGVTQTPRYLIKTRGQQVTLSCSPISGHRSVSWYQQTPGQGLQFLFEYFSETQRNKGNFPGRFSGRQFSNSRSEMNVSTLELGDSALYLCASSLRGDYEQYFGPGTRLTVT.

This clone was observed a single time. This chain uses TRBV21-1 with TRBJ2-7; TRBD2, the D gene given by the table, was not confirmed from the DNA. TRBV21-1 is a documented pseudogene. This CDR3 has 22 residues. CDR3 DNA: TGTGCCAGCAGCACCGAGGGATGGTGTGGACTAGCGGGAGTGGCCGGCCTCTACGAGCAGTACTTC. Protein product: CASSTEGWCGLAGVAGLYEQYF.

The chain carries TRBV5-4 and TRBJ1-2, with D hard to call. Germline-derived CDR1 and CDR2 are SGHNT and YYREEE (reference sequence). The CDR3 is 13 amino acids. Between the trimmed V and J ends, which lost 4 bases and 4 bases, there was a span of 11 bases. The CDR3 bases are TGTGCCAGCAGCGTCCTAGGGCTCTATGGCTACACCTTC. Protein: CASSVLGLYGYTF. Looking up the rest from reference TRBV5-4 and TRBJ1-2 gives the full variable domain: ETGVTQSPTHLIKTRGQQVTLRCSSQSGHNTVSWYQQALGQGPQFIFQYYREEENGRGNFPPRFSGLQFPNYSSELNVNALELDDSALYLCASSVLGLYGYTFGSGTRLTVV.

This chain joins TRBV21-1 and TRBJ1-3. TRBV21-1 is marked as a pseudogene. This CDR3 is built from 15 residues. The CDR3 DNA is TGTGCCAGCAGCAAAGCCCCGGGAGCTGGAAACACCATATATTTT. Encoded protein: CASSKAPGAGNTIYF.

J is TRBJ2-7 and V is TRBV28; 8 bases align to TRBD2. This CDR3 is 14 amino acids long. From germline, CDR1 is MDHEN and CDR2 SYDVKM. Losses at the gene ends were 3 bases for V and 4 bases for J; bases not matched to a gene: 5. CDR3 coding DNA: TGTGCCAGCAGTTTCCGAGCGGGAGCTTACGAGCAGTACTTC. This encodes CASSFRAGAYEQYF.

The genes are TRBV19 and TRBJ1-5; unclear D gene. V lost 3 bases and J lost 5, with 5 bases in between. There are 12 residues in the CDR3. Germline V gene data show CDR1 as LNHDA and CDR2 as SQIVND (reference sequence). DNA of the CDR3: TGTGCCAGTAGTATGGTGCATCAGCCCCAGCATTTT. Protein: CASSMVHQPQHF.

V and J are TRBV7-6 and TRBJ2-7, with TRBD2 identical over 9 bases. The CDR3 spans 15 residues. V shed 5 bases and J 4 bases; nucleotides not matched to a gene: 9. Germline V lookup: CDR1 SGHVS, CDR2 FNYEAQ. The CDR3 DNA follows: TGTGCCAGCAGCCCCCGGGTAGCGGGAGTTTACGAGCAGTACTTC. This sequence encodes CASSPRVAGVYEQYF.

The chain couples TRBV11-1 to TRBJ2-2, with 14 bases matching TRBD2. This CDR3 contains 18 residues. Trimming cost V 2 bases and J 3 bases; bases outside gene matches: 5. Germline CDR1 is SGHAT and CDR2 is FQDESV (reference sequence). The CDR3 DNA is TGTGCCAGCAGCTTAAGGACTAGCGGGGGGTCGTACACCGGGGAGCTGTTTTTT. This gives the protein CASSLRTSGGSYTGELFF.